The source of this T cell receptor beta chain is a study of blood T cells in healthy people across ages. V was pared by 4 bases and J by 4 bases, with 22 bases between. This CDR3 is built from 16 residues. Germline lookup yields CDR1 GTSNPN and CDR2 SVGIG (reference sequence). It was with a sample-barcoded 5' primer and a J-beta primer mix that a second PCR of roughly 7 to 11 cycles was run. Using its own MiXCR run on the 5' RACE reads, TCRdb lists one record per CDR3 protein. The profile shows more than 800,000 distinct CDR3 sequences, about 30% of them singletons. Specimen: blood. The TCR comes from an elderly woman in good health. This chain joins TRBV30 and TRBJ1-2; a possible D gene is TRBD1 (6 bases). CDR3 sequence (DNA): TGTGCCTGGATCCATTACGCACAGGGCAGGGGCTATGGCTACACCTTC. This translates into CAWIHYAQGRGYGYTF.